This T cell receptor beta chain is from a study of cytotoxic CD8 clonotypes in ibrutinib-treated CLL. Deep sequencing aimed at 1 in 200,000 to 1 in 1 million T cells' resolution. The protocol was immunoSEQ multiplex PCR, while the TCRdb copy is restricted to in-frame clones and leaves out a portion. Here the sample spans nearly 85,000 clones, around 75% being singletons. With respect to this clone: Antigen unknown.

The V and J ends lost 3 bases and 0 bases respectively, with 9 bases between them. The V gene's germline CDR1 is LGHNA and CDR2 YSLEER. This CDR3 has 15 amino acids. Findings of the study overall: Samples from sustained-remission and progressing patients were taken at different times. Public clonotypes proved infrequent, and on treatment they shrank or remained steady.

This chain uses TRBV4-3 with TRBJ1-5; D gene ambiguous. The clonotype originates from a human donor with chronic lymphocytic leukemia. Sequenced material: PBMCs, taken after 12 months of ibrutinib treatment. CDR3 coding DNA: TGCGCCAGCAGCCAGGCCCCTTATAGCAATCAGCCCCAGCATTTT. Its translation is CASSQAPYSNQPQHF.